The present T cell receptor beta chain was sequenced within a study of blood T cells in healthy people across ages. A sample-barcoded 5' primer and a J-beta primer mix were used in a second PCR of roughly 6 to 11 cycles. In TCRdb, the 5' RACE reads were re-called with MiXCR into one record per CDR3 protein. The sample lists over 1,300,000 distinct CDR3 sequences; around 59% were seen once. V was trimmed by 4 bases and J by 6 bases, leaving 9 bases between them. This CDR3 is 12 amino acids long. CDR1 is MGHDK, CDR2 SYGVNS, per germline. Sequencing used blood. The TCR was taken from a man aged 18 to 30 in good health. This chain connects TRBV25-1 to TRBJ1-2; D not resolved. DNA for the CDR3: TGTGCCAGCAGTGTCAAAGCCGATGGCTACACCTTC. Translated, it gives CASSVKADGYTF.